The present T cell receptor (beta chain) was sequenced within a study of blood T cell repertoires in COVID-19. Overall study: The samples span acute and convalescent COVID-19 from the United States, Italy and Spain.

Assay used: immunoSEQ multiplex PCR; TCRdb lists only in-frame clones, some missing. In the table there are over 400,000 clones, 70% to 90% of which are singletons. Individuals drawn from approximately 26 US areas were about 18 to 95 years old. Clinical histories supplied by participants themselves formed the basis of cohort assignment. Germline loops: CDR1 ENHRY, CDR2 SYGVKD. There are 15 residues in the CDR3. Trimming took off 0 bases at V and 8 bases at J, with 14 bases between the two ends. The receptor comes from an older woman who had recovered from COVID-19. The V and J genes are TRBV10-3 and TRBJ2-1, with D hard to call. The source material was PBMCs or T cells enriched from blood (not recorded which). CDR3 nucleotide sequence: TGTGCCATCAGTGAGTCCCTATCCTCTTTGGATGAGCAGTTCTTC. Protein: CAISESLSSLDEQFF.